A single sample is the source of the 8 T cell receptor beta chains below, sequenced in a study of blood T cell repertoires in COVID-19. Profiling relied on immunoSEQ multiplex PCR, and the TCRdb table lists in-frame clones only, not all of them. There are roughly 190,000 clones in the sample; around nine tenths occur only once, and 3.5% to 4.5% lies in the top ten. The specimen sequenced was peripheral blood. These receptors were taken from a man aged 18 to 30 with active or convalescent COVID-19.

The chain is built from TRBV6-2 or TRBV6-3 and TRBJ1-1, with D possibly TRBD1 on 5 matching bases. The CDR3 extends over 13 amino acids. V lost 2 bases and J lost 6, with 10 bases in between. Germline assignment: CDR1 MNHEY and CDR2 SVGEGT. CDR3 DNA: TGTGCCAGCAGTTACGGGGCGAGCCCTGAAGCTTTCTTT. Protein product: CASSYGASPEAFF.

This chain joins TRBV6-1 and TRBJ2-2, with D perhaps matching TRBD2 (6 bases). Germline CDR1 and CDR2: MNHNS and SASEGT. This CDR3 region has 14 residues. Trimming took off 3 bases at V and 4 bases at J, with 9 bases between the two ends. The CDR3 DNA is TGTGCCAGCAGTGAGGCGGGGAGCACCGGGGAGCTGTTTTTT. Amino acids: CASSEAGSTGELFF.

The CDR3 sequence is CASTIAGDRYYNEQFF. The CDR3, as DNA: TGCGCCAGCACCATCGCCGGGGACAGATACTACAATGAGCAGTTCTTC. The chain combines TRBV5-1 with TRBJ2-1, with 7 nucleotides matching TRBD1. The germline V gene encodes CDR1 SGHRS and CDR2 YFSETQ. The CDR3 has 16 amino acids. With V trimmed by 6 bases and J by 3 bases, 12 bases remained unmatched.

J is TRBJ1-2 and V is TRBV28; D is perhaps TRBD1 (6 bases). The CDR3 has 13 amino acids. In germline, CDR1 is MDHEN, CDR2 SYDVKM. Trimming stripped 7 bases from V and 2 bases from J, with 11 bases between. The CDR3 protein is CASTRTGNYGYTF. CDR3 bases: TGTGCCAGCACCCGAACAGGGAACTATGGCTACACCTTC.

V is TRBV18 and J is TRBJ2-5; D not certain. The germline V and J ends were trimmed by 3 bases and 0 bases, with 8 bases remaining between them. CDR3 length: 14 residues. CDR1 is KGHSH and CDR2 is LQKENI in the germline V gene. The CDR3 is CASSPLLDQETQYF. The CDR3 nucleotides are TGTGCCAGCTCACCTCTTCTAGACCAAGAGACCCAGTACTTC.

The chain uses TRBV28 and TRBJ1-2, with 7 bases matching TRBD1. The germline V gene encodes CDR1 MDHEN and CDR2 SYDVKM. The CDR3 has 15 amino acids. The junction had 7 bases not matched to a gene; V was cut back by 5 bases and J by 1 base. In DNA form, the CDR3 reads TGTGCCAGCAGTCAGTGGGACAGACTTAACTATGGCTACACCTTC. This sequence encodes CASSQWDRLNYGYTF.

V and J are TRBV9 and TRBJ1-4; no definite D call. This CDR3 comprises 14 residues. The V end was cut by 4 bases, the J end by 4 bases, with 11 bases between. Germline values: CDR1 SGDLS, CDR2 YYNGEE. CDR3 sequence: CASSPTPLNEKLFF. CDR3 nucleotides: TGTGCCAGCAGCCCGACACCGCTTAATGAAAAACTGTTTTTT. Supplemented by reference TRBV9 and TRBJ1-4, the full variable domain reads DSGVTQTPKHLITATGQRVTLRCSPRSGDLSVYWYQQSLDQGLQFLIQYYNGEERAKGNILERFSAQQFPDLHSELNLSSLELGDSALYFCASSPTPLNEKLFFGSGTQLSVL.

The CDR3 coding sequence is TGTGCCAGCAGTCGAACAGGGATCAAGAAGAATGAGCAGTTCTTC. Protein product: CASSRTGIKKNEQFF. J is TRBJ2-1 and V is TRBV6-5, with a tentative D call TRBD1 (6 bases). The germline gives CDR1 MNHEY, CDR2 SVGAGI. V lost 5 bases to trimming and J lost 7 bases, with 18 bases between them. This CDR3 is built from 15 residues.